The present T cell receptor (beta chain) was sequenced within a study of regulatory T cells in long-lasting Graves disease. Construction of the TCR beta libraries employed iRepertoire HTBI primers in conjunction with Arm-PCR of CDR3 regions. MiXCR, run by TCRdb on the multiplex PCR reads, gives a single entry per CDR3 protein. There are about 660,000 distinct CDR3 sequences in the sample; around 30% occur only once, and around 42% lies in the top ten. This clonotype was detected only once. The time point was: persistent/refractory GD, antithyroid drugs over 5 years with positive TRAb. The TCR library was made from RNA extracted from PBMCs. This CDR3 has 16 amino acids. The V gene's germline CDR1 is LNHDA and CDR2 SQIVND (reference sequence). V lost 4 bases and J lost 5, with 18 bases in between.

The chain couples TRBV19 to TRBJ1-5; D is possibly TRBD1 (6 bases). This sequence originates from a female donor with Graves disease. This specimen consisted of peripheral blood mononuclear cells (PBMCs), obtained when the disease was refractory, from a patient treated with antithyroid drugs. Written as DNA, the CDR3 is TGTGCCAGTAGTACAGATATCACAGGGAACTATCAGCCCCAGCATTTT. It encodes CASSTDITGNYQPQHF.